These 26 T cell receptor beta chains originate from one sample sequenced in a study of OX40 agonist ivuxolimab in advanced cancers. Data came from immunoSEQ multiplex PCR; TCRdb stores just in-frame clones and leaves some out. This sample yields about 12,000 clones, of which about three quarters are seen a single time; 25% to 30% belongs to the top ten. The specimen comprised CD4+ or CD8+ T cells sorted from blood, sampled in a trial of the OX40 agonist ivuxolimab. These TCRs come from an adult with an advanced solid tumor such as melanoma, head and neck, liver or kidney cancer.

The chain links TRBV6-1 to TRBJ2-5; 7 positions agree with TRBD2. Germline CDR1 is MNHNS and CDR2 is SASEGT. The CDR3 totals 17 residues. V shed 2 bases and J 5 bases; nucleotides not matched to a gene: 14. The chain's CDR3 is CASSESFWGRVRETQYF. CDR3 nucleotides: TGTGCCAGCAGTGAATCATTTTGGGGGAGGGTACGGGAGACCCAGTACTTC.

J is TRBJ2-5 and V is TRBV6-1; 7 bases line up with TRBD1. This CDR3 is 14 amino acids long. The ends lost 5 bases at V and 2 bases at J; junction bases unmatched: 5. CDR1 is MNHNS and CDR2 is SASEGT in the germline V gene. CDR3: CASSWDRTQETQYF. DNA for the CDR3: TGTGCCAGCAGTTGGGACAGAACTCAAGAGACCCAGTACTTC.

The chain is built from TRBV7-2 and TRBJ2-3; TRBD2 matches 8 bases. Germline V CDR1 and CDR2: SGHTA, FQGNSA. The ends lost 1 base at V and 0 bases at J; junction bases unmatched: 6. The CDR3 loop spans 17 amino acids. The CDR3 coding sequence is TGTGCCAGCAGCTTAGAAACTAGCGGAACTAGCACAGATACGCAGTATTTT. Its translation: CASSLETSGTSTDTQYF.

The rearrangement links TRBV30 to TRBJ1-2; D gene ambiguous. V was trimmed by 7 bases and J by 2 bases, leaving 14 bases between them. Germline V gene data show CDR1 as GTSNPN and CDR2 as SVGIG (reference sequence). This CDR3 spans 13 amino acids. Written as DNA, the CDR3 is TGTGCCTCGGACGCCATGGAGAACTATGGCTACACCTTC. This encodes CASDAMENYGYTF.

The chain carries TRBV6-5 and TRBJ2-1, with 8 bases that match TRBD2. CDR1 is MNHEY and CDR2 is SVGAGI in the germline V gene. The CDR3 totals 15 residues. V shed 4 bases and J 3 bases; nucleotides not matched to a gene: 5. The CDR3 coding sequence is TGTGCCAGCAGTTCAGAGCGGGAGTACTACAATGAGCAGTTCTTC. Its translation: CASSSEREYYNEQFF.

This sequence joins TRBV7-2 and TRBJ2-4, with TRBD1 matching over 8 bases. The CDR3 consists of 14 residues. Trimming removed 4 bases from V and 6 bases from J; junction bases left unmatched: 5. Germline V gene lookup returns CDR1 SGHTA and CDR2 FQGNSA. The DNA of the CDR3 is TGTGCCAGCAGCTCCGCTGGACAGGGAAACATTCAGTACTTC. It encodes CASSSAGQGNIQYF.

The chain uses TRBV4-1 and TRBJ2-7, with a possible D match to TRBD1 (6 bases). V shed 0 bases and J shed 0 bases, with 12 bases lying between them. CDR3 length: 16 residues. The germline gives CDR1 MGHRA, CDR2 YSYEKL. CDR3 region: CASSQDGRDNSYEQYF. The CDR3 nucleotides read TGCGCCAGCAGCCAAGACGGTCGGGACAACTCCTACGAGCAGTACTTC.

CDR3 amino acids: CASDGNENTEAFF. The CDR3, as DNA: TGTGCCAGCGATGGAAACGAGAACACTGAAGCTTTCTTT. V and J are TRBV7-9 and TRBJ1-1; D remains unclear. This CDR3 has 13 residues. V lost 8 bases and J lost 1, with 11 bases in between. In germline, CDR1 is SEHNR, CDR2 FQNEAQ (reference sequence).

This clone was picked up a small number of times. This chain connects TRBV11-3 to TRBJ2-5; D gene unclear. In germline, CDR1 is SGHNT, CDR2 YENEEA. Trimming left V 5 bases short and J 5 bases short, with 12 bases between. This CDR3 is built from 13 residues. The CDR3 sequence: CASSRVSWETQYF. As DNA, the CDR3 is TGTGCCAGCAGCCGAGTATCGTGGGAGACCCAGTACTTC.

The rearrangement uses TRBV9 and TRBJ2-5; 12 nucleotides agree with TRBD1. The CDR3 consists of 16 residues. CDR1 is SGDLS and CDR2 is YYNGEE in the germline V gene. The trim removed 2 bases at V and 5 bases at J, leaving 7 bases unmatched. CDR3 bases: TGTGCCAGCAGCGTGGAGGGACAGGGGGCAGGGGAGACCCAGTACTTC. This gives the protein CASSVEGQGAGETQYF.

The chain has TRBV11-1 and TRBJ2-7; the D is unclear. This CDR3 contains 15 residues. Germline-derived CDR1 and CDR2 are SGHAT and FQDESV (reference sequence). Deletions cut 0 bases from V and 1 base from J, with 10 bases between. The CDR3 region has the DNA TGTGCCAGCAGCTTAGCTATCCCCGGATCCTACGAGCAGTACGTC. Amino acids: CASSLAIPGSYEQYV.

The chain uses TRBV10-3 and TRBJ2-7; no clear D. Germline V lookup: CDR1 ENHRY, CDR2 SYGVKD. The V end was cut by 2 bases, the J end by 2 bases, with 7 bases between. CDR3 length: 13 amino acids. The DNA for the CDR3 is TGTGCCATCAGTGAGGGGATGCCCTACGAGCAGTACTTC. Its protein is CAISEGMPYEQYF.

This clone was detected only once. The chain carries TRBV27 and TRBJ2-6; D possibly uses TRBD1 or TRBD2 (5 bases each). CDR1 is MNHEY, CDR2 SMNVEV, per germline (reference sequence). This CDR3 comprises 18 residues. V was pared by 0 bases and J by 3 bases, with 15 bases between. The CDR3 DNA sequence: TGTGCCAGCAGTTTATCCCTGCCCTCGGGGCATGGGGCCAACGTCCTGACTTTC. Protein product: CASSLSLPSGHGANVLTF. Complete variable domain (other parts from reference TRBV27 and TRBJ2-6): EAQVTQNPRYLITVTGKKLTVTCSQNMNHEYMSWYRQDPGLGLRQIYYSMNVEVTDKGDVPEGYKVSRKEKRNFPLILESPSPNQTSLYFCASSLSLPSGHGANVLTFGAGSRLTVL.

This sequence joins TRBV6-4 and TRBJ2-6; 7 bases align to TRBD2. The CDR3 runs 17 residues. V shed 2 bases, J shed 0 bases, and the junction held 4 bases outside the gene matches. Germline values: CDR1 MRHNA, CDR2 SNTAGT. CDR3 sequence reads: CASSDRDYPSGANVLTF. DNA of the CDR3: TGTGCCAGCAGTGACAGGGACTACCCCTCTGGGGCCAACGTCCTGACTTTC.

The V and J genes are TRBV10-2 and TRBJ2-7; tentative D call: TRBD1 (6 bases). Deletions cut 3 bases from V and 5 bases from J, with 11 bases between. Per the germline V gene, CDR1 is WSHSY and CDR2 is SAAADI. The CDR3 is made up of 13 amino acids. The CDR3 DNA is TGCGCCAGCAGTGAAGGCCCAGGGGACGAGCAGTACTTC. Translation: CASSEGPGDEQYF.

The J gene is TRBJ2-7, the V gene TRBV4-1; D not certain. The V end was cut by 4 bases, the J end by 1 base, with 17 bases between. The CDR3 consists of 16 residues. CDR1 and CDR2 (germline): MGHRA, YSYEKL. The CDR3 spells CASSPALGRQSYEQYF. The CDR3 nucleotides are TGCGCCAGCAGCCCGGCCCTAGGGCGGCAGTCCTACGAGCAGTACTTC.

CDR3 bases: TGTGCCAGCAGCTCCATGCCGCTAGAGCCCTCCACAGATACGCAGTATTTT. Residues: CASSSMPLEPSTDTQYF. The rearrangement links TRBV7-2 to TRBJ2-3; D is ambiguous. V lost 4 bases and J 2 bases, leaving 19 bases between the germline ends. This CDR3 is built from 17 residues. Germline assignment: CDR1 SGHTA and CDR2 FQGNSA. Drawing the rest from reference TRBV7-2 and TRBJ2-3, the complete variable domain is GAGVSQSPSNKVTEKGKDVELRCDPISGHTALYWYRQSLGQGLEFLIYFQGNSAPDKSGLPSDRFSAERTGGSVSTLTIQRTQQEDSAVYLCASSSMPLEPSTDTQYFGPGTRLTVL.

The V gene is TRBV2, the J gene TRBJ1-2; D is unclear. CDR3 length: 12 residues. Germline CDR1 and CDR2: SNHLY and FYNNEI. The germline V and J ends were trimmed by 5 bases and 11 bases, with 15 bases remaining between them. The CDR3 protein is CASSPGPQRYTF. The CDR3 DNA reads as TGTGCCAGCAGTCCGGGCCCCCAGAGGTACACCTTC.

J is TRBJ1-5 and V is TRBV9; D is unclear. Looked up from germline, CDR1 is SGDLS and CDR2 is YYNGEE. This CDR3 contains 14 residues. Trimming removed 0 bases at V and 5 bases at J, with 9 bases between. This chain's CDR3 is CASSVGGDDQPQHF. CDR3 coding DNA: TGTGCCAGCAGCGTAGGTGGTGATGATCAGCCCCAGCATTTT.

The V and J genes are TRBV7-6 and TRBJ1-5, with D perhaps TRBD1 (5 bases). Germline V CDR1 and CDR2: SGHVS, FNYEAQ. Trimming stripped 0 bases from V and 7 bases from J, with 13 bases between. This CDR3 contains 15 residues. CDR3 residues: CASSLAGRGGQPQHF. The CDR3 coding sequence is TGTGCCAGCAGCTTAGCGGGTAGGGGAGGGCAGCCCCAGCATTTT.

The rearrangement joins TRBV14 to TRBJ2-7; possibly TRBD2 for D (6 bases). Between the trimmed V and J ends, which lost 1 base and 3 bases, there was a span of 13 bases. Looked up from germline, CDR1 is SGHDN and CDR2 is FVKESK. The CDR3 runs to 15 residues. The DNA for the CDR3 is TGTGCCAGCAGCCAAGGTAGCGGCGCCTTCTACGAGCAGTACTTC. Translation gives CASSQGSGAFYEQYF.

The rearrangement links TRBV27 to TRBJ2-3, with no clear D. V was shortened by 2 bases and J by 7 bases, with 7 bases between the two germline ends. Per germline, CDR1 MNHEY and CDR2 SMNVEV (reference sequence). The CDR3 is 12 residues long. The CDR3 spells CASSLPGNTQYF. Here the CDR3 DNA reads TGTGCCAGCAGTTTACCTGGAAATACGCAGTATTTT.

CDR3: CASSEARWGSGQPQHF. The CDR3 DNA follows: TGTGCCAGCAGTGAAGCGCGATGGGGCAGCGGTCAGCCCCAGCATTTT. The V gene is TRBV2, the J gene TRBJ1-5; a possible D gene is TRBD1 (5 bases). Trimming left V 0 bases short and J 6 bases short, with 15 bases between. Germline-derived CDR1 and CDR2 are SNHLY and FYNNEI. The CDR3 sequence is 16 residues long.

The chain uses TRBV6-5 and TRBJ1-2, with D possibly TRBD1 on 6 matching bases. Germline V CDR1 and CDR2: MNHEY, SVGAGI. Deletions cut 2 bases from V and 1 base from J, with 8 bases between. The CDR3 runs to 14 residues. The CDR3 DNA reads as TGTGCCAGCAGTTACGTAGGGGGTAACTATGGCTACACCTTC. It codes for CASSYVGGNYGYTF.

The gene calls are TRBV6-1 and TRBJ2-1; no definite D call. CDR1 is MNHNS and CDR2 is SASEGT in the germline V gene. The length of the CDR3 is 13 residues. Deletions cut 5 bases from V and 3 bases from J, with 8 bases between. CDR3: CASSTSSYNEQFF. As DNA, the CDR3 is TGTGCCAGCAGTACCTCTAGCTACAATGAGCAGTTCTTC.

The V and J genes are TRBV27 and TRBJ2-1; 7 bases map to TRBD2. This CDR3 spans 16 amino acids. The V gene's germline CDR1 is MNHEY and CDR2 SMNVEV (reference sequence). Trimming removed 5 bases from V and 5 bases from J; junction bases left unmatched: 12. CDR3 sequence (DNA): TGTGCCAGCAGTCTACCCCTTGGGGGGGGAGACAATGAGCAGTTCTTC. Protein sequence: CASSLPLGGGDNEQFF.